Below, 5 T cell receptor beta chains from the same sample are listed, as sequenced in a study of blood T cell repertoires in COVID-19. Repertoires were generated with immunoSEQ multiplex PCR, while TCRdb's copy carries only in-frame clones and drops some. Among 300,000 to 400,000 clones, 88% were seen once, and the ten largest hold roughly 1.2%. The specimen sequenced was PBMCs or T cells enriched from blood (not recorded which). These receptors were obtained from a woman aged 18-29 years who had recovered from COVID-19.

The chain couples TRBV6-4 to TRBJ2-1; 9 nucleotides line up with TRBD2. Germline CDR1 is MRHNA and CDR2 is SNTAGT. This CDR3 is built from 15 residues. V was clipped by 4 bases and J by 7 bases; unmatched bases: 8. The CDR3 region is CASSVGLAGQNEQFF. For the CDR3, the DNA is TGTGCCAGCAGTGTCGGGCTAGCGGGGCAGAATGAGCAGTTCTTC.

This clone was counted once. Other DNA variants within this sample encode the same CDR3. CDR3 loop: CAWSVVSSYNSPLHF. The CDR3 DNA reads as TGTGCCTGGAGTGTGGTGAGCTCCTATAATTCACCCCTCCACTTT. The chain joins TRBV30 to TRBJ1-6; no reliable D call. Trimming took off 0 bases at V and 0 bases at J, with 6 bases between the two ends. The CDR3 sequence is 15 residues long. From germline, CDR1 is GTSNPN and CDR2 SVGIG (reference sequence).

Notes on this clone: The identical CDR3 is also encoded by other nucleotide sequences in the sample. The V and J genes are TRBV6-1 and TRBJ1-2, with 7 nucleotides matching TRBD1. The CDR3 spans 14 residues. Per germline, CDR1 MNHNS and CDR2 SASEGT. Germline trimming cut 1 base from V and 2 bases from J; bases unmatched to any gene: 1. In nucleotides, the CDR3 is TGTGCCAGCAGTGAAGGAGGGGGCAACTATGGCTACACCTTC. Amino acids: CASSEGGGNYGYTF.

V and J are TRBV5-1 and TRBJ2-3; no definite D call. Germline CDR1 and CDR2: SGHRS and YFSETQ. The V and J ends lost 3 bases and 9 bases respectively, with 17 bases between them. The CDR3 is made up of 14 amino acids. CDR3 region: CASSSETRLDTQYF. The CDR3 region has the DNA TGCGCCAGCAGCTCCGAGACCCGTCTAGACACGCAGTATTTT.

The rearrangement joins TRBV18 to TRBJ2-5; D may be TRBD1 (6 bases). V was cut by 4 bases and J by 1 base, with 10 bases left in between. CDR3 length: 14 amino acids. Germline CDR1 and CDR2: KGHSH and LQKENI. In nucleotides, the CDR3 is TGTGCCAGCTCACTGAGGGGGAGCCAAGAGACCCAGTACTTC. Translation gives CASSLRGSQETQYF. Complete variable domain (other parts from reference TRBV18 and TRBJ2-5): NAGVMQNPRHLVRRRGQEARLRCSPMKGHSHVYWYRQLPEEGLKFMVYLQKENIIDESGMPKERFSAEFPKEGPSILRIQQVVRGDSAAYFCASSLRGSQETQYFGPGTRLLVL.